The source of this T cell receptor beta chain is a study of response to subunit inactivated influenza vaccine. V was cut by 1 base and J by 1 base, with 7 bases left in between. The germline gives CDR1 SQVTM, CDR2 ANQGSEA. The length of the CDR3 is 14 residues. MiXCR was run by TCRdb on the RT-PCR reads, yielding one entry per CDR3 protein. The table records over 450,000 distinct CDR3 sequences, roughly 13% of them present only once. Comment on this clonotype: What it binds is not known.

Study observations and caveats: There was a suggestion from the authors that each seasonal influenza vaccination recruits few new T cells.

The specimen comprised PBMCs from blood, sampled 40 to 50 days after vaccination. The chain carries TRBV29-1 and TRBJ2-2; maybe TRBD2 (6 bases). The receptor was isolated from a man over 45 who received an inactivated influenza vaccine. This chain's CDR3 is CSVEGGGNTGELFF. The CDR3 DNA reads as TGCAGCGTTGAAGGGGGAGGGAACACCGGGGAGCTGTTTTTT.